A single sample gave rise to the 12 T cell receptor beta chains below, sequenced in a study of blood T cell repertoires in COVID-19. Generated by immunoSEQ multiplex PCR, the TCRdb table keeps only in-frame clones and is missing some. The sample has 200,000 to 250,000 clones; 80% to 90% are singletons. Sequences were obtained from peripheral blood. The receptors here all came from a man in his fifties with acute or convalescent COVID-19.

V usage is TRBV4-1 and J usage is TRBJ1-4; 7 bases map to TRBD1. Trimming at V came to 4 bases and at J to 3 bases, leaving 5 bases not matched to a gene. The CDR3 is 15 residues long. Germline-derived CDR1 and CDR2 are MGHRA and YSYEKL. The CDR3 DNA reads as TGCGCCAGCAGCCCAGCGACAGGGTCTAATGAAAAACTGTTTTTT. Translating gives CASSPATGSNEKLFF.

The V and J genes are TRBV19 and TRBJ2-1; 12 bases fit TRBD1. CDR1 is LNHDA, CDR2 SQIVND, per germline (reference sequence). The CDR3 runs 15 residues. V gave up 3 bases and J gave up 10 bases; unmatched junction bases: 7. CDR3 nucleotide sequence: TGTGCCAGTAGTATGAGGGACAGGGGGCGCCAGGAGCAGTTCTTC. Amino acids: CASSMRDRGRQEQFF.

The chain recombines TRBV7-9 with TRBJ1-1; D ambiguous. The CDR3 totals 13 residues. V was cut by 3 bases and J by 5 bases, with 10 bases left in between. In germline, CDR1 is SEHNR, CDR2 FQNEAQ (reference sequence). CDR3 residues: CASSLTEGTEAFF. The CDR3 DNA sequence: TGTGCCAGCAGCTTGACGGAGGGTACTGAAGCTTTCTTT. Variable domain in full (rest from reference TRBV7-9 and TRBJ1-1): DTGVSQNPRHKITKRGQNVTFRCDPISEHNRLYWYRQTLGQGPEFLTYFQNEAQLEKSRLLSDRFSAERPKGSFSTLEIQRTEQGDSAMYLCASSLTEGTEAFFGQGTRLTVV.

The rearrangement links TRBV25-1 to TRBJ1-6, with 7 positions matching TRBD1. There are 15 residues in the CDR3. V was clipped by 1 base and J by 9 bases; unmatched bases: 6. The V gene's germline CDR1 is MGHDK and CDR2 SYGVNS. The CDR3, as DNA: TGTGCCAGCAGTGAATTCGACAGGGAGCGTTCACCCCTCCACTTT. Protein product: CASSEFDRERSPLHF.

V is TRBV29-1 and J is TRBJ2-1; tentatively, D is TRBD2 (5 bases). CDR1 is SQVTM and CDR2 is ANQGSEA in the germline V gene. Trimming pared 6 bases from V and 8 bases from J, leaving 20 bases between. There are 14 residues in the CDR3. The CDR3 sequence is CSVLGVAGGDEQFF. For the CDR3, the DNA is TGCAGCGTCCTCGGGGTAGCAGGAGGCGATGAGCAGTTCTTC.

This clone was found a few times. The CDR3 sequence is CASSKGQAATNEKLFF. DNA for the CDR3: TGTGCCAGCAGCAAGGGGCAGGCTGCAACTAATGAAAAACTGTTTTTT. V gene TRBV11-2 combines with J gene TRBJ1-4; TRBD1 might be the D (5 bases). The ends were cut back, 5 bases at V and 0 bases at J, with 13 bases in the middle. CDR1 is SGHAT and CDR2 is FQNNGV in the germline V gene. This CDR3 is built from 16 residues.

V usage is TRBV7-8 and J usage is TRBJ2-3, with unresolved D. V was trimmed by 2 bases and J by 4 bases, leaving 10 bases between them. The germline gives CDR1 SGHVS, CDR2 FQNEAQ. This CDR3 has 14 amino acids. The CDR3 bases are TGTGCCAGCAGCTTATTGGAGAGCTCAGATACGCAGTATTTT. Protein product: CASSLLESSDTQYF. Full variable domain (outside the CDR3, taken from reference TRBV7-8 and TRBJ2-3): GAGVSQSPRYKVAKRGQDVALRCDPISGHVSLFWYQQALGQGPEFLTYFQNEAQLDKSGLPSDRFFAERPEGSVSTLKIQRTQQEDSAVYLCASSLLESSDTQYFGPGTRLTVL.

This rearrangement joins TRBV3-1 (or the pseudogene TRBV3-2) to TRBJ2-3; a weak D match, TRBD1 (5 bases). Germline V gives CDR1 LGHDT, CDR2 YNNKEL (reference sequence). The CDR3 is 16 amino acids. V was cut by 4 bases and J by 0 bases, with 14 bases left in between. The CDR3 DNA reads TGTGCCAGCAGCCTTCGACAGTTAGCTAGCACAGATACGCAGTATTTT. This sequence encodes CASSLRQLASTDTQYF.

This chain joins TRBV3-1 (or the pseudogene TRBV3-2) and TRBJ2-7; D is undetermined. CDR1 and CDR2 (germline): LGHDT, YNNKEL (reference sequence). The CDR3 sequence is 15 residues long. V was trimmed by 0 bases and J by 2 bases, leaving 11 bases between them. The CDR3 sequence is CASSQDTSYTYEQYF. The CDR3, as DNA: TGTGCCAGCAGCCAAGACACCTCCTATACCTACGAGCAGTACTTC.

The chain has TRBV12-3 or TRBV12-4 and TRBJ1-1; D ambiguous. CDR3 length equals 12 residues. V gave up 5 bases and J gave up 10 bases, with 14 bases separating them. CDR3 loop: CASSTPPRGAFF. CDR3 DNA: TGTGCCAGCAGTACACCCCCCCGAGGAGCTTTCTTT.

V gene TRBV6-1 combines with J gene TRBJ1-6; 8 bases line up with TRBD1. The CDR3 is made up of 16 amino acids. Per the germline V gene, CDR1 is MNHNS and CDR2 is SASEGT. J gave up 7 bases and V 4 bases, and 9 bases lay outside the gene matches. DNA for the CDR3: TGTGCCAGCAGTGCCAGGGGGCGCCCGGGGAATTCACCCCTCCACTTT. Residues: CASSARGRPGNSPLHF.

The chain recombines TRBV14 with TRBJ1-2; D is unclear. CDR1 and CDR2 from the germline V gene are SGHDN and FVKESK. The CDR3 length is 15 residues. The V end was cut by 4 bases, the J end by 5 bases, with 17 bases between. The CDR3 DNA follows: TGTGCCAGCAGCCCTCGCCCAGGTTATCCTTATGGCTACACCTTC. Its translation is CASSPRPGYPYGYTF.